The sequence of this TCR beta chain was determined in a study of blood T cells in healthy people across ages. Findings and caveats of the study: Versus aged donors, long-lived donors had higher diversity and more naive CD4+ cells.

A second PCR of about 6 to 12 cycles used a sample-barcoded 5' primer and a J-beta primer mix. Every cDNA molecule carried a tag from a template-switch adaptor bearing 12 random nucleotides. Using its own MiXCR run on the 5' RACE reads, TCRdb lists one record per CDR3 protein. This sample has hundreds of thousands of distinct CDR3 sequences, with roughly two fifths found just once. This clonotype was recorded a few times. Its antigen is still unknown. No fewer than 5 micrograms of total RNA were isolated from every sample. Germline V gene sequence: CDR1 GTSNPN, CDR2 SVGIG (reference sequence). There are 15 residues in the CDR3. The V gene lost 1 base and the J gene lost 4 bases, with 15 bases spanning the gap.

The clonotype comes from an elderly man in good health. The V and J genes are TRBV30 and TRBJ2-3; possible D gene TRBD1, 6 bases. Sequencing was performed on blood. As DNA, the CDR3 is TGTGCCTGGAGTGGCAGGGGACCGTTCGCAGATACGCAGTATTTT. Its protein is CAWSGRGPFADTQYF.